This T cell receptor beta chain was identified during a study of blood T cell repertoires in COVID-19 (dated by TCRdb to about 2020). Study-wide context: The collaborator samples originated in the United States, Italy and Spain and spanned the acute and convalescent phases of COVID-19. Subjects who had been exposed to COVID-19, were actively infected with it, or had recovered from it provided the deeply sampled blood TCRbeta repertoires that made up the dataset. The samples were drawn from the first 160 participants of the ongoing ImmuneRACE study and from 1,254 subjects provided by 6 global collaborators. The prospective study material was composed of cDNA or gDNA derived from T cells, B-cell-depleted T cells, or PBMCs. Nearly every sample came with metadata listing a de-identified subject ID, COVID-19 status, age in years and sex. The repertoires were made available in a free public database intended to serve as a resource for research on the immune response to SARS-CoV-2. Where HLA class I and class II types were available, the types were taken from metadata supplied by the sample provider, not from assay-based typing.

The CDR3 has 20 amino acids, counting the end cysteine and phenylalanine. Only the CDR3 region is kept as DNA, spanning 60 bases read in frame from base 1. V and J are trimmed by 1 base and 1 base, and the gene matches miss 9 bases of the junction. CDR1 and CDR2, per the germline V gene, are SGHVS and FNYEAQ. Regarding this clone: Which antigen it targets is not known. Per-base quality was not reported, and no clone a single base away is much larger than it.

Collaborating institutions collected whole blood in K2EDTA tubes following their own protocols. Collaborator samples were shipped for TCRbeta analysis as frozen whole blood, isolated PBMCs, or DNA extracted from either sample type. The research as a whole found: How much clinical and demographic metadata was included differed by source and by participant, and the metadata was provided uncurated.

The immunoSEQ Assay, a bias-controlled multiplex PCR, was used to amplify TCRbeta CDR3 regions from genomic DNA. As for the authors' bioinformatics: Nucleated cell counts per sample were estimated from amplification of reference gene primers within the assay. To quantify the absolute abundance of each unique TCRbeta CDR3 rearrangement, sequence reads were collapsed and filtered. For each sample, productive Simpson clonality was calculated by taking the square root of Simpson's diversity index across productive rearrangements. TCRdb carries this immuneACCESS record with in-frame sequences only. Its versions omit some clonotypes, under half of them owing to an unresolved V gene in the studies checked, with the rest unexplained. Clonal size and the V and J genes are those of that table, whereas D and trimming came from the DNA. For this sample the table gives around 230,000 clones, of which under 90% were detected only once. The top ten hold 2.5% of the sample.

The chain couples TRBV7-6 to TRBJ2-1, and TRBD2 aligns with 14 junction nucleotides. The sequencing input was peripheral blood. This receptor was obtained from a woman in her thirties or forties with active or convalescent COVID-19. For the CDR3, the sequence is CASSLGLAGGFPHSYNEQFF. The sequenced DNA is TGTGCCAGCAGCTTAGGACTAGCGGGAGGGTTCCCACATTCCTACAATGAGCAGTTCTTC.